This TCR beta chain derives from a study of cytomegalovirus exposure and HLA in healthy donors. Study-wide findings and caveats: Analyzed later, association rates of TCRs varied across HLA loci, with DRB1 most and HLA-C fewest. It was taken for granted in presence/absence analyses that sequencing depth across donors was roughly uniform.

Trimming pared 0 bases from V and 4 bases from J, leaving 16 bases between. This CDR3 is 16 amino acids long. Germline V CDR1 and CDR2: GTSNPN, SVGIG (reference sequence). Primers: 60 Vbeta forward and 13 Jbeta reverse. The method was immunoSEQ multiplex PCR; TCRdb's version includes in-frame clones alone and lacks a portion of them. The sample contains approximately 130,000 clones, roughly 85% of which appear only once. Concerning this clone: The antigen is undetermined.

Material for sequencing was PBMCs. This chain joins TRBV30 and TRBJ2-1, with D possibly TRBD1 on 5 matching bases. This receptor was identified in a boy aged 5-17 years in good health and CMV-seronegative. CDR3 DNA sequence: TGTGCCTGGAGTGTCAGTGAGACAGTCACGTACAATGAGCAGTTCTTC. Residues: CAWSVSETVTYNEQFF.